This entry features one TCR beta chain sequence. Produced via immunoSEQ multiplex PCR; TCRdb's table is partial and in-frame only. Counted here are about 49,000 clones, nearly 95% occurring once; the ten biggest clones make up roughly 0.98%. The CDR3 has 14 residues. The V gene's germline CDR1 is SGHTA and CDR2 FQGNSA. V lost 5 bases and J lost 4, with 14 bases in between. This sample was taken from a study of T cell changes during pregnancy in multiple sclerosis. This chain links TRBV7-2 with TRBJ1-2, with D uncertain. This TCR came from a female donor with multiple sclerosis, enrolled in a pregnancy study. The sequences come from peripheral blood, collected after pregnancy. CDR3 DNA sequence: TGTGCCAGCAGCCTGGCTAGTCTCGGCTATGGCTACACCTTC. Translating it yields CASSLASLGYGYTF.